This is a list of T cell receptor beta chains from one sample in a study of post-analysis software for immune sequencing data. TCRdb passed the PCR reads through MiXCR, listing each CDR3 protein once. The repertoire holds under 200,000 distinct CDR3 sequences, with roughly 28% as singletons. Material for sequencing was blood. These receptors all come from a girl aged 2 to 17 with multiple sclerosis. The CDR3 runs from the conserved cysteine through the conserved F or W. D genes are given only for firm matches. Some rows have no size entry. The others give once, few or many, or a class for an expanded clone.

TRBV7-2,few,TRBJ1-5,.,CASSLGAMRGNQPQHF,TGTGCCAGCAGCTTAGGGGCCATGCGGGGCAATCAGCCCCAGCATTTT
TRBV29-1,few,TRBJ1-1,.,CSTGGAVNTEAFF,TGCAGCACCGGGGGGGCTGTGAACACTGAAGCTTTCTTT
TRBV15,few,TRBJ1-1,.,CATSSGGNTEAFF,TGTGCCACCAGCAGTGGCGGAAACACTGAAGCTTTCTTT
TRBV28,many,TRBJ2-4,.,CASRNPGTKNIQYF,TGTGCCAGCAGGAATCCGGGGACCAAAAACATTCAGTACTTC
TRBV6-5,.,TRBJ1-6,TRBD1,CASSYSRQGFPPHF,TGTGCCAGCAGTTACTCGCGACAGGGGTTCCCCCCCCACTTT
TRBV20-1,few,TRBJ2-1,TRBD2,CSARDSASGRVNEQFF,TGCAGTGCTAGAGATTCGGCTAGCGGGAGGGTAAATGAGCAGTTCTTC
TRBV29-1,large,TRBJ2-7,.,CSVLRFDAGLVSYEQYF,TGCAGCGTTCTTCGATTTGATGCGGGACTGGTCTCCTACGAGCAGTACTTC
TRBV28,few,TRBJ2-4,.,CASTLGGGKNIQYF,TGTGCCAGCACGTTGGGAGGGGGCAAAAACATTCAGTACTTC
TRBV27,many,TRBJ2-1,.,CASSSWTANYNEQFF,TGTGCCAGCAGTTCTTGGACAGCAAACTACAATGAGCAGTTCTTC
TRBV10-3,few,TRBJ1-1,.,CAISEGDRAEAFF,TGTGCCATCAGTGAGGGGGACCGCGCGGAAGCTTTCTTT
TRBV20-1,few,TRBJ1-1,TRBD1,CSARDDRGLNTEAFF,TGCAGTGCTAGGGACGACAGGGGGCTGAACACTGAAGCTTTCTTT
TRBV29-1,.,TRBJ1-5,TRBD1,CSVGTGGVNQPQHF,TGCAGCGTTGGGACAGGGGGAGTCAATCAGCCCCAGCATTTT
TRBV5-1,.,TRBJ2-3,TRBD2,CASSLDSGGPTDTQYF,TGCGCCAGCAGCTTGGATTCGGGGGGGCCCACAGATACGCAGTATTTT
TRBV5-1,few,TRBJ2-6,.,CASSLGVTPSGANVLTF,TGCGCCAGCAGCTTGGGGGTTACCCCCTCTGGGGCCAACGTCCTGACTTTC
TRBV7-9,.,TRBJ2-5,TRBD2,CASSLGGSSGAYQETQYF,TGTGCCAGCAGCTTAGGAGGGTCTAGCGGGGCCTACCAAGAGACCCAGTACTTC
TRBV12-3/TRBV12-4,many,TRBJ2-4,.,CASTKGTNIRNIQYF,TGTGCCAGCACCAAGGGGACAAACATTAGGAACATTCAGTACTTC
TRBV5-1,.,TRBJ1-2,.,CASSPGLGHGYTF,TGCGCCAGCAGCCCCGGACTAGGGCATGGCTACACCTTC
TRBV20-1,.,TRBJ2-1,TRBD2,CSARVPGGNEQFF,TGCAGTGCTAGAGTTCCGGGGGGCAATGAGCAGTTCTTC
TRBV9,.,TRBJ2-1,TRBD2,CASSGTAGVSREQFF,TGTGCCAGCAGCGGTACTGCGGGAGTCTCCAGGGAGCAGTTCTTC
TRBV20-1,.,TRBJ2-7,TRBD1,CSAGQDSYEQYF,TGCAGTGCTGGACAGGACTCCTACGAGCAGTACTTC
TRBV4-1,.,TRBJ1-2,.,CASSQDSPRGYTF,TGCGCCAGCAGCCAAGATTCCCCTCGGGGCTACACCTTC
TRBV5-1,.,TRBJ1-5,.,CARGNADNQPQHF,TGCGCCAGGGGCAACGCTGACAATCAGCCCCAGCATTTT
TRBV7-2,many,TRBJ1-2,.,CASSYFTGKNGYTF,TGTGCCAGCAGCTACTTCACGGGGAAGAATGGCTACACCTTC
TRBV5-1,.,TRBJ1-6,.,CASSPLGASSYNSPLHF,TGCGCCAGCAGCCCCTTGGGGGCGAGCTCCTATAATTCACCCCTCCACTTT
TRBV10-3,.,TRBJ2-3,TRBD2,CATIAGVGSDTQYF,TGTGCCACTATAGCGGGAGTGGGGTCAGATACGCAGTATTTT
TRBV7-2,.,TRBJ2-7,TRBD2,CASSPTRLAGVYEQYF,TGTGCCAGCAGCCCCACGAGACTAGCGGGGGTTTACGAGCAGTACTTC
TRBV6-7,many,TRBJ2-7,.,CASSYSTESSYEQYF,TGTGCCAGCAGTTACTCGACGGAGAGCTCCTACGAGCAGTACTTC
TRBV15,many,TRBJ2-6,.,CATEKYVSSGANVLTF,TGCGCCACCGAGAAGTACGTAAGCTCTGGGGCCAACGTCCTGACTTTC
TRBV4-1,few,TRBJ1-1,TRBD1,CASSAGQQNTEAFF,TGCGCCAGCAGCGCGGGACAGCAGAACACTGAAGCTTTCTTT
TRBV4-1,many,TRBJ2-1,TRBD2,CASSQGTSGEQFF,TGCGCCAGCAGCCAAGGGACTAGCGGCGAGCAGTTCTTC
TRBV6-5,many,TRBJ1-6,.,CASARGGQPYGSLHF,TGTGCCAGCGCTAGAGGAGGACAGCCCTATGGATCCCTCCACTTT
TRBV28,many,TRBJ2-5,TRBD1,CASSPGQGETQYF,TGTGCCAGCAGTCCAGGACAGGGAGAGACCCAGTACTTC
TRBV20-1,few,TRBJ2-7,TRBD2,CSARGGADEQYF,TGCAGTGCCCGGGGGGGCGCCGACGAGCAGTACTTC
TRBV14,.,TRBJ1-2,.,CASSRGSSSIYGYTF,TGTGCCAGCAGCCGTGGCAGCTCCAGCATCTATGGCTACACCTTC
TRBV7-2,few,TRBJ2-3,.,CASSLGGRSTTDTQYF,TGTGCCAGCAGCTTAGGCGGGCGGTCGACCACAGATACGCAGTATTTT
TRBV20-1,many,TRBJ2-3,TRBD2,CSAVGTSSLADTQYF,TGCAGTGCTGTTGGGACTAGCTCTCTGGCAGATACGCAGTATTTT
TRBV3-1,.,TRBJ1-4,.,CASRPDVANEKLFF,TGTGCCAGCCGCCCGGACGTCGCTAATGAAAAACTGTTTTTT
TRBV7-9,many,TRBJ2-7,TRBD1,CASSSLEGQGSYEQYF,TGTGCCAGCAGCAGCTTGGAGGGACAGGGGTCCTACGAGCAGTACTTC
TRBV19,.,TRBJ1-2,.,CASSISRTHYGYTF,TGTGCCAGTAGTATATCCAGGACCCACTATGGCTACACCTTC
TRBV5-1,few,TRBJ1-1,.,CASSLDPGTNTEAFF,TGCGCCAGCAGCTTGGATCCGGGGACGAACACTGAAGCTTTCTTT
TRBV20-1,.,TRBJ2-7,.,CSARMGRSFYEQYF,TGCAGTGCTAGAATGGGACGGAGCTTCTACGAGCAGTACTTC
TRBV12-3/TRBV12-4,.,TRBJ2-1,TRBD1,CASSWTGENNEQFF,TGTGCCAGCAGCTGGACAGGGGAAAACAATGAGCAGTTCTTC
TRBV29-1,.,TRBJ1-1,.,CSVDRVGPGTEVFF,.
TRBV7-3,many,TRBJ2-3,.,CASSLFQSPTQYF,TGTGCCAGCAGCTTATTCCAATCCCCGACGCAGTATTTT
TRBV7-8,many,TRBJ2-3,TRBD2,CASSHGTSRGDTQYF,TGTGCCAGCAGCCATGGGACTAGCAGAGGAGATACGCAGTATTTT
TRBV6-5,many,TRBJ1-2,.,CASSYDGNYGYTF,TGTGCCAGCAGTTACGACGGGAACTATGGCTACACCTTC
TRBV20-1,many,TRBJ2-5,.,CSAPELTGALETQYF,TGCAGTGCTCCAGAGCTGACGGGGGCCCTCGAGACCCAGTACTTC
TRBV7-2,many,TRBJ2-7,.,CASSPQGNEQYF,TGTGCCAGCAGCCCCCAGGGGAACGAGCAGTACTTC
TRBV29-1,.,TRBJ2-3,.,CSVESGTTSTDTQYF,TGCAGCGTTGAATCTGGGACGACTAGCACAGATACGCAGTATTTT
TRBV10-3,many,TRBJ1-2,.,CAISEYEDGISGYTF,TGTGCCATCAGTGAGTACGAGGACGGAATAAGTGGCTACACCTTC
TRBV5-6,many,TRBJ2-5,.,CASSLFNQETQYF,TGTGCCAGCAGCTTGTTCAACCAAGAGACCCAGTACTTC
TRBV5-4,few,TRBJ1-1,.,CASSWRQGLRTEAFF,TGTGCCAGCAGCTGGAGGCAGGGGTTGCGCACTGAAGCTTTCTTT
TRBV12-3/TRBV12-4,many,TRBJ1-5,TRBD1,CASSLGQGALGQPQHF,TGTGCCAGCAGTTTGGGACAGGGGGCACTCGGTCAGCCCCAGCATTTT
TRBV6-1,.,TRBJ2-1,.,CASSLVGGHNEQFF,TGTGCCAGCAGCTTAGTTGGGGGGCACAATGAGCAGTTCTTC
TRBV7-9,.,TRBJ2-5,.,CASSPRRFGEAEQYF,TGTGCCAGCAGCCCCCGGCGTTTCGGGGAGGCTGAGCAGTACTTC